Following are 29 T cell receptor beta chains from one sample sequenced in a study of shared clonotypes between healthy human individuals. CD45RO-negative, CCR7-selected cells formed the naive CD8 fraction, which excluded terminally differentiated effector memory CD45RA+ cells. Repertoires were generated with immunoSEQ multiplex PCR, while TCRdb's copy carries only in-frame clones and drops some. The sample has about 2 million clones; over 85% are singletons. Source material: naive CD8+ T cells sorted from blood. All receptors derive from a man aged 18 to 29 in good health.

The V gene is TRBV10-2, the J gene TRBJ1-2; 8 positions agree with TRBD1. Trimming at V came to 3 bases and at J to 2 bases, leaving 8 bases not matched to a gene. The CDR3 extends over 16 amino acids. Germline CDR1 WSHSY, CDR2 SAAADI. In DNA form, the CDR3 reads TGCGCCAGCAGTGAAGTAGTTGGACAGGGAAACTATGGCTACACCTTC. This encodes CASSEVVGQGNYGYTF.

The chain uses TRBV7-9 and TRBJ2-1; the match to TRBD1 covers 10 bases. The CDR3 totals 15 residues. CDR1 is SEHNR, CDR2 FQNEAQ, per germline (reference sequence). The V and J ends lost 5 bases and 5 bases, in that order; junction bases with no gene match: 6. CDR3 loop: CASSPGQGEDNEQFF. Here the CDR3 DNA reads TGTGCCAGCAGCCCCGGACAGGGGGAGGACAATGAGCAGTTCTTC.

For this clone: This sample also contains other DNA sequences that code for the same CDR3. The chain carries TRBV5-4 and TRBJ2-1; D possibly uses TRBD1 or TRBD2 (5 bases each). Germline V CDR1 and CDR2: SGHNT, YYREEE (reference sequence). The V end lost 4 bases, the J end lost 7 bases, and 9 bases lay between the germline ends. The CDR3 is 12 residues long. CDR3 amino acids: CASSLWGNEQFF. In DNA, the CDR3 is TGTGCCAGCAGCCTGTGGGGGAATGAGCAGTTCTTC.

This chain links TRBV27 with TRBJ2-7; 9 bases align to TRBD1. The germline CDR1 and CDR2 sequences are MNHEY and SMNVEV (reference sequence). Unmatched junction bases numbered 7, after V lost 2 bases and J lost 5 bases. This CDR3 is 15 amino acids long. DNA of the CDR3: TGTGCCAGCAGTTTAGTGGGACAGGGCGTAGACGAGCAGTACTTC. This codes for CASSLVGQGVDEQYF.

The genes are TRBV30 and TRBJ1-4; D gene ambiguous. This CDR3 is 15 amino acids long. The germline V gene encodes CDR1 GTSNPN and CDR2 SVGIG (reference sequence). The V end was cut by 0 bases, the J end by 8 bases, with 16 bases between. The CDR3 is CAWSVGLEFGEKLFF. The CDR3 DNA reads TGTGCCTGGAGTGTAGGTTTGGAGTTCGGCGAAAAACTGTTTTTT.

This clone was picked up one time. The chain combines TRBV9 with TRBJ2-3; D is uncertain. Per germline, CDR1 SGDLS and CDR2 YYNGEE. The CDR3 spans 14 residues. Trimming removed 3 bases from V and 2 bases from J, with 10 bases in between. The CDR3 coding sequence is TGTGCCAGCAGCGGATCCTTTACCACAGATACGCAGTATTTT. As protein: CASSGSFTTDTQYF.

A note on this clone: Other nucleotide sequences from this sample produce the same CDR3. The gene calls are TRBV7-9 and TRBJ2-1; a weak D match, TRBD1 (6 bases). The ends were cut back, 5 bases at V and 10 bases at J, with 9 bases in the middle. The CDR3 contains 11 residues. Germline V gene lookup returns CDR1 SEHNR and CDR2 FQNEAQ (reference sequence). Here the CDR3 reads CASSPDREQFF. CDR3 DNA: TGTGCCAGCAGCCCGGACAGAGAGCAGTTCTTC.

V usage is TRBV5-1 and J usage is TRBJ2-7, with TRBD1 identical over 9 bases. The CDR3 has 15 amino acids. Germline trimming cut 5 bases from V and 1 base from J; bases unmatched to any gene: 7. CDR1 and CDR2 from the germline V gene are SGHRS and YFSETQ. CDR3 sequence reads: CASRARTGASYEQYF. The CDR3 nucleotides read TGCGCCAGCAGGGCGCGGACAGGGGCTTCCTACGAGCAGTACTTC.

As to this clone: The same CDR3 arises from other DNA sequences in this sample as well. V usage is TRBV9 and J usage is TRBJ1-4; D is undetermined. V gave up 0 bases and J gave up 0 bases, with 6 bases separating them. This CDR3 comprises 15 residues. Germline V gene sequence: CDR1 SGDLS, CDR2 YYNGEE. The CDR3 region is CASSVGGTTNEKLFF. The CDR3 nucleotides are TGTGCCAGCAGCGTAGGTGGCACAACTAATGAAAAACTGTTTTTT.

The V and J genes are TRBV19 and TRBJ2-1; TRBD2 matches at 11 bases. This CDR3 is 17 amino acids long. The germline V gene encodes CDR1 LNHDA and CDR2 SQIVND (reference sequence). Losses at the gene ends were 0 bases for V and 2 bases for J; bases not matched to a gene: 3. Here the CDR3 reads CASSIDRGLAAYNEQFF. The CDR3 bases are TGTGCCAGTAGTATAGATCGGGGACTAGCGGCCTACAATGAGCAGTTCTTC.

The chain couples TRBV7-2 to TRBJ2-1; a possible D gene is TRBD2 (6 bases). Germline V lookup: CDR1 SGHTA, CDR2 FQGNSA. The ends were cut back, 5 bases at V and 5 bases at J, with 16 bases in the middle. This CDR3 has 15 residues. CDR3 loop: CASSPARGLHNEQFF. The DNA of the CDR3 is TGTGCCAGCAGCCCGGCCCGAGGACTACACAATGAGCAGTTCTTC. Variable domain in full (rest from reference TRBV7-2 and TRBJ2-1): GAGVSQSPSNKVTEKGKDVELRCDPISGHTALYWYRQSLGQGLEFLIYFQGNSAPDKSGLPSDRFSAERTGGSVSTLTIQRTQQEDSAVYLCASSPARGLHNEQFFGPGTRLTVL.

This chain uses TRBV5-5 with TRBJ2-2, with D hard to call. This CDR3 is built from 13 residues. Germline assignment: CDR1 SGHKS and CDR2 YYEKEE (reference sequence). V was clipped by 0 bases and J by 7 bases, with 7 bases between them. The CDR3 protein is CASSLGWGGELFF. The CDR3 bases are TGTGCCAGCAGCTTGGGCTGGGGCGGGGAGCTGTTTTTT.

This clone was observed a single time. The chain is built from TRBV27 and TRBJ2-7; TRBD2 might be the D (6 bases). V lost 4 bases and J 2 bases, leaving 12 bases between the germline ends. The CDR3 has 14 amino acids. From germline, CDR1 is MNHEY and CDR2 SMNVEV (reference sequence). CDR3 protein: CASSSPDYPYEQYF. CDR3 nucleotide sequence: TGTGCCAGCAGTTCCCCGGACTACCCCTACGAGCAGTACTTC.

On this clone: Different DNA sequences within this sample yield the same CDR3. The CDR3 is CASSPGLYEQYF. CDR3 nucleotides: TGTGCCAGCAGTCCGGGACTCTACGAGCAGTACTTC. This chain links TRBV19 with TRBJ2-7, with D maybe TRBD2 (6 bases). In germline, CDR1 is LNHDA, CDR2 SQIVND (reference sequence). The CDR3 has 12 amino acids. Trimming cost V 9 bases and J 3 bases, with 12 bases left between them.

The chain combines TRBV9 with TRBJ1-2; no reliable D call. Per the germline V gene, CDR1 is SGDLS and CDR2 is YYNGEE. Trimming cost V 3 bases and J 8 bases, with 8 bases left between them. This CDR3 spans 11 amino acids. The CDR3 is CASSGSGGYTF. Here the CDR3 DNA reads TGTGCCAGCAGCGGATCTGGGGGCTACACCTTC. Supplemented by reference TRBV9 and TRBJ1-2, the full variable domain reads DSGVTQTPKHLITATGQRVTLRCSPRSGDLSVYWYQQSLDQGLQFLIQYYNGEERAKGNILERFSAQQFPDLHSELNLSSLELGDSALYFCASSGSGGYTFGSGTRLTVV.

The chain joins TRBV14 to TRBJ2-7; no reliable D call. V lost 0 bases to trimming and J lost 4 bases, with 7 bases between them. Germline values: CDR1 SGHDN, CDR2 FVKESK. This CDR3 is 13 amino acids long. The CDR3 nucleotides read TGTGCCAGCAGCCAAGACCAGATATACGAGCAGTACTTC. Its translation is CASSQDQIYEQYF.

The V and J genes are TRBV7-9 and TRBJ2-2; 8 bases align to TRBD2. V trimming: 2 bases; J trimming: 4 bases; junction bases outside the gene matches: 3. Germline V gene sequence: CDR1 SEHNR, CDR2 FQNEAQ (reference sequence). The CDR3 runs to 15 residues. The CDR3 DNA is TGTGCCAGCAGCTTAACAGCGGGGGTCACCGGGGAGCTGTTTTTT. This gives the protein CASSLTAGVTGELFF. Based on the CDR3 plus reference TRBV7-9 and TRBJ2-2, the full variable domain is DTGVSQNPRHKITKRGQNVTFRCDPISEHNRLYWYRQTLGQGPEFLTYFQNEAQLEKSRLLSDRFSAERPKGSFSTLEIQRTEQGDSAMYLCASSLTAGVTGELFFGEGSRLTVL.

Concerning this clone itself: The sample has other DNA sequences that encode this CDR3 too. The V gene is TRBV9, the J gene TRBJ2-7; D is possibly TRBD2 (6 bases). V was cut by 2 bases and J by 2 bases, with 11 bases left in between. This CDR3 has 14 amino acids. The germline gives CDR1 SGDLS, CDR2 YYNGEE. The chain's CDR3 is CASSVGGGTYEQYF. CDR3 DNA sequence: TGTGCCAGCAGCGTCGGGGGAGGAACCTACGAGCAGTACTTC.

The rearrangement uses TRBV5-1 and TRBJ1-1; no firm D call. V was clipped by 0 bases and J by 3 bases, with 9 bases between them. The CDR3 runs to 14 residues. CDR1 SGHRS and CDR2 YFSETQ come from the germline V gene. CDR3 DNA: TGCGCCAGCAGCTTGGCCGGGCAGCACACTGAAGCTTTCTTT. This encodes CASSLAGQHTEAFF.

The CDR3, as DNA: TGTGCCAGCAGCCTACGGACTAGCTGGGGTACGCAGTATTTT. The encoded protein is CASSLRTSWGTQYF. This chain joins TRBV21-1 and TRBJ2-3; TRBD2 is taken as the D call from the table, unchecked against the DNA. TRBV21-1 is a known pseudogene. The length of the CDR3 is 14 residues.

The V gene is TRBV6-1, the J gene TRBJ2-5; D is uncertain. The germline CDR1 and CDR2 sequences are MNHNS and SASEGT. The CDR3 extends over 13 amino acids. Trimming took 6 bases from V and 2 from J, leaving 10 bases between them. CDR3 protein: CASSREIQETQYF. The CDR3 DNA sequence: TGTGCCAGCAGCCGAGAGATTCAAGAGACCCAGTACTTC.

The chain uses TRBV7-9 and TRBJ2-1; D ambiguous. The germline CDR1 and CDR2 sequences are SEHNR and FQNEAQ (reference sequence). CDR3 length equals 15 residues. V was shortened by 6 bases and J by 0 bases, with 12 bases between the two germline ends. CDR3 loop: CASRGPEGSYNEQFF. The CDR3 DNA reads as TGTGCCAGCAGGGGCCCGGAAGGCTCCTACAATGAGCAGTTCTTC.

Of note for this clone: Other DNA sequences of this sample code for an identical CDR3. The chain carries TRBV5-1 and TRBJ1-1; maybe TRBD1 (5 bases). CDR3 length equals 12 residues. Germline loops: CDR1 SGHRS, CDR2 YFSETQ. V was trimmed by 3 bases and J by 5 bases, leaving 8 bases between them. CDR3 protein: CASSYGGTEAFF. The CDR3 region has the DNA TGCGCCAGCAGCTACGGGGGGACTGAAGCTTTCTTT. Variable domain in full (rest from reference TRBV5-1 and TRBJ1-1): KAGVTQTPRYLIKTRGQQVTLSCSPISGHRSVSWYQQTPGQGLQFLFEYFSETQRNKGNFPGRFSGRQFSNSRSEMNVSTLELGDSALYLCASSYGGTEAFFGQGTRLTVV.

Notes on this clone: This sample also contains other DNA sequences that code for the same CDR3. This sequence joins TRBV27 and TRBJ2-7; D is perhaps TRBD2 (5 bases). V was cut by 5 bases and J by 1 base, with 18 bases left in between. This CDR3 region has 16 residues. CDR1 is MNHEY, CDR2 SMNVEV, per germline (reference sequence). As DNA, the CDR3 is TGTGCCAGCAGTCCCTCTTCCGGGATCTTATCCTACGAGCAGTACTTC. Translation: CASSPSSGILSYEQYF.

The gene calls are TRBV27 and TRBJ2-5; the match to TRBD1 covers 8 bases. J gave up 0 bases and V 5 bases, and 11 bases lay outside the gene matches. The CDR3 runs to 17 residues. Germline V gene lookup returns CDR1 MNHEY and CDR2 SMNVEV (reference sequence). This CDR3 reads CASSPHPGQEYQETQYF. The CDR3 coding sequence is TGTGCCAGCAGTCCCCATCCGGGACAGGAGTACCAAGAGACCCAGTACTTC.

Points on this clone: Other DNA variants within this sample encode the same CDR3. V is TRBV6-5 and J is TRBJ1-5, with D possibly TRBD1 on 5 matching bases. There are 13 residues in the CDR3. CDR1 and CDR2 from the germline V gene are MNHEY and SVGAGI. V was clipped by 3 bases and J by 4 bases, with 7 bases between them. In nucleotides, the CDR3 is TGTGCCAGCAGTTATGGGGGGAATCAGCCCCAGCATTTT. Its protein is CASSYGGNQPQHF.

Worth noting for this clone: Compared with germline, one end of the junction differs, possibly owing to a read error. The chain combines TRBV7-7 with TRBJ2-3; possible D gene TRBD1, 6 bases. Germline values: CDR1 SSHAT, CDR2 FNYEAQ (reference sequence). This CDR3 comprises 16 residues. CDR3 sequence reads: CASSPYPAGVTDTQYF. CDR3 sequence (DNA): TGTGCTAGCAGTCCATATCCTGCAGGGGTCACAGATACGCAGTATTTT.

This chain uses TRBV4-3 with TRBJ2-1; the match to TRBD2 covers 10 bases. The CDR3 runs 16 residues. J gave up 8 bases and V 1 base, and 8 bases lay outside the gene matches. Per germline, CDR1 LGHNA and CDR2 YSLEER. Written as DNA, the CDR3 is TGCGCCAGCAGCCAAGGGACTAGCGGCCTGTACCATGAGCAGTTCTTC. It specifies CASSQGTSGLYHEQFF.

The V call is TRBV28, the J call TRBJ2-5, with 9 bases matching TRBD1. Per germline, CDR1 MDHEN and CDR2 SYDVKM. The CDR3 contains 18 residues. J was trimmed by 1 base and V by 5 bases; bases with no gene match: 14. In nucleotides, the CDR3 is TGTGCCAGCAGTCCACGGGACAGGGTCTTTCCTTTCCAAGAGACCCAGTACTTC. Its translation: CASSPRDRVFPFQETQYF.